The rows below give T cell receptor beta chains drawn from one sample of a study of T cell responses to AZD1222 COVID-19 vaccine. Libraries were prepared by immunoSEQ multiplex PCR; TCRdb keeps only in-frame clonotypes and omits some of them. The sample lists over 95,000 clones, around nine tenths occurring once. This specimen was peripheral blood, taken on day 0 of AZD1222 vaccination. These receptors came from an adult in good health. Each CDR3 is given with its conserved first and last residue. The D gene is left open where the match is weak. Where a row states a size, it is once, few, many or the class of an expanded clone; other rows omit it.

J | D | size | V | DNA | CDR3
TRBJ1-2 | . | . | TRBV21-1 | TGTGCCAGCAGACGGATCTATGGCTACACCTTC | CASRRIYGYTF
TRBJ2-2 | . | few | TRBV7-2 | TGTGCCAGCAGCTTATCCCGGAACCGAAACACCGGGGAGCTGTTTTTT | CASSLSRNRNTGELFF
TRBJ1-1 | . | . | TRBV18 | TGTGCCAGCTCAGAAAGGACAGTTTCTGAAGCTTTCTTT | CASSERTVSEAFF
TRBJ2-7 | . | . | TRBV13 | TGTGCCAGCAGTTTAGGGGGGACACAAAGGGCCTACGAGCAGTACTTC | CASSLGGTQRAYEQYF
TRBJ1-4 | . | . | TRBV7-9 | TGTGCCAGCATCATTGATGGAGTCCTGGGCGAAAAACTGTTTTTT | CASIIDGVLGEKLFF
TRBJ2-5 | . | . | TRBV24-1 | TGTGCCACCAGTGACCCGAGAGTAGAGACCCAGTACTTC | CATSDPRVETQYF
TRBJ2-3 | . | once | TRBV18 | TGTGCCAGCTCCCCCTGGAGCACAGATACGCAGTATTTT | CASSPWSTDTQYF
TRBJ2-3 | . | . | TRBV5-4 | TGTGCCAGCAGCCCCGACAGTTGGAGCACAGATACGCAGTATTTT | CASSPDSWSTDTQYF
TRBJ1-5 | . | . | TRBV18 | TGTGCCAGCTCACCACAAGACAGATTCAGCGGGCAGCCCCAGCATTTT | CASSPQDRFSGQPQHF
TRBJ2-3 | . | . | TRBV9 | TGTGCCAGCAGCGTAGAATGGCCACAAGCCGATACGCAGTATTTT | CASSVEWPQADTQYF
TRBJ1-3 | . | . | TRBV28 | TGTGCCAGCAGGACAGGAGGAGGGGCCCTCTCTGGAAACACCATATATTTT | CASRTGGGALSGNTIYF
TRBJ1-1 | . | . | TRBV20-1 | TGCAGTGTCGAATACGGGACTTGGGCTTTCTTT | CSVEYGTWAFF
TRBJ2-7 | . | . | TRBV7-8 | TGTGCCAGCAGCATAGGACCGGTGGCCTACGAGCAGTACTTC | CASSIGPVAYEQYF
TRBJ1-2 | . | . | TRBV18 | TGTGCCAGCTCACCACCAGGGGGTAACTATGGCTACACCTTC | CASSPPGGNYGYTF
TRBJ2-5 | TRBD2 | . | TRBV5-1 | TGCGCCAGCAGTTGGGGGAGGGGAGCGGGGCAAGAGACCCAGTACTTC | CASSWGRGAGQETQYF
TRBJ1-5 | . | . | TRBV19 | TGTGCCAGTAGAAGAAGCAATCAGCCCCAGCATTTT | CASRRSNQPQHF
TRBJ2-2 | . | . | TRBV23-1 | TGCGCCAGCAGTCACTCCCCCTACCACAATGCGAACACCGGGGAGCTGTTTTTT | CASSHSPYHNANTGELFF
TRBJ2-7 | . | . | TRBV7-9 | TGTGCCAGCAGCTTATCAGCAGGGACCCCCCCCTACGAGCAGTACTTC | CASSLSAGTPPYEQYF
TRBJ2-5 | TRBD2 | . | TRBV12-3/TRBV12-4 | TGTGCCAGCAGTACGGGAGGAGGGGAGACCCAGTACTTC | CASSTGGGETQYF
TRBJ2-1 | . | . | TRBV14 | TGTGCCAGCAGCTCCGAAACCCAGACAGGCTCCTACAATGAGCAGTTCTTC | CASSSETQTGSYNEQFF
TRBJ2-7 | TRBD1 | once | TRBV5-1 | TGCGCCAGCAGCTTGGTAGGCAGGGGGCCCGAGCAGTACTTC | CASSLVGRGPEQYF
TRBJ2-5 | TRBD2 | . | TRBV6-2/TRBV6-3 | TGTGCCAGCAGTTACGGGGTAGCGGGTACACTCCAAGAGACCCAGTACTTC | CASSYGVAGTLQETQYF
TRBJ2-7 | TRBD1 | . | TRBV19 | TGTGCCAGTAGTATAAGGGGACAGGGCTACGAGCAGTACTTC | CASSIRGQGYEQYF
TRBJ2-3 | . | . | TRBV7-6 | TGTGCCAGCAGCTTCGTCACAGATACGCAGTATTTT | CASSFVTDTQYF
TRBJ2-4 | TRBD2 | . | TRBV6-5 | TGTGCCAGCACTCGTGGGAGGGAAGGCATTCAGTACTTC | CASTRGREGIQYF
TRBJ2-3 | TRBD2 | . | TRBV7-2 | TGTGCCAGCAGCTTAGCAGCGGGAGGGCCCGTGGATACGCAGTATTTT | CASSLAAGGPVDTQYF
TRBJ1-1 | . | once | TRBV29-1 | TGCAGCGTTTTTATGAACACTGAAGCTTTCTTT | CSVFMNTEAFF
TRBJ1-2 | . | . | TRBV28 | TGTGCCAGCAGTTTAGCCGCGGGGACCAACTATGGCTACACCTTC | CASSLAAGTNYGYTF
TRBJ1-1 | . | . | TRBV18 | TGTGCCAGCTCACCACTCAGAGGAGGGGAAGCTTTCTTT | CASSPLRGGEAFF
TRBJ2-2 | . | once | TRBV9 | TGTGCCAGCAGCGTAGTTTGGGGGTACGGGGAGCTGTTTTTT | CASSVVWGYGELFF
TRBJ2-3 | . | . | TRBV5-6 | TGTGCCAGCAGCTGGAACCTGGGCGCAGATACGCAGTATTTT | CASSWNLGADTQYF
TRBJ2-5 | . | . | TRBV7-4 | TGTGCCCTCTTAGGTGTCCAAGAGACCCAGTACTTC | CALLGVQETQYF
TRBJ2-1 | TRBD2 | . | TRBV28 | TGTGCCAGCAGTTTAATCAGCGGGAGAATCCATGAGCAGTTCTTC | CASSLISGRIHEQFF
TRBJ2-1 | TRBD1 | . | TRBV4-1 | TGCGCCAGCAGCCAAGCCGGGACAGGGGGTGATGAGCAGTTCTTC | CASSQAGTGGDEQFF
TRBJ2-7 | TRBD1 | . | TRBV7-9 | TGTGCCAGCAGGGCACCAGGGGGCTCGTACGAGCAGTACTTC | CASRAPGGSYEQYF
TRBJ1-1 | . | . | TRBV24-1 | TGTGCCACCAGTGCCTCCAGGGGAATGAACACTGAAGCTTTCTTT | CATSASRGMNTEAFF
TRBJ1-5 | . | once | TRBV5-1 | TGCGCCAGCAGCTTGGGGAGCAATCAGCCCCAGCATTTT | CASSLGSNQPQHF
TRBJ1-3 | . | . | TRBV24-1 | TGTGCCACCAGTGACCCCTCGTTAAACACCATATATTTT | CATSDPSLNTIYF
TRBJ1-2 | . | . | TRBV19 | TGTGCCAGTAGTTCCCCTAGGGCCCAAGAGGATGGCTACACCTTC | CASSSPRAQEDGYTF
TRBJ2-5 | TRBD2 | . | TRBV10-1 | TGCGCCAGCAGTCGCCCCGGACTAGCGGGATTGACGGAGACCCAGTACTTC | CASSRPGLAGLTETQYF
TRBJ1-5 | . | . | TRBV29-1 | TGCAGCGTTTCCCAGGGGAGTTATCAGCCCCAGCATTTT | CSVSQGSYQPQHF
TRBJ1-2 | TRBD1 | . | TRBV28 | TGTGCCAGCAGTTTATTGACAGGGGAACCTTATGGCTACACCTTC | CASSLLTGEPYGYTF
TRBJ1-5 | . | . | TRBV5-6 | TGTGCCAGCAGCTTGGTAGGGAACCAGCCCCAGCATTTT | CASSLVGNQPQHF
TRBJ1-5 | . | . | TRBV7-2 | TGTGCCAGCAGCTTAGTAGGGTCGGGCAATCAGCCCCAGCATTTT | CASSLVGSGNQPQHF
TRBJ1-5 | . | . | TRBV28 | TGTGCCAGCAGCTACAACCCTCAGCCCCAGCATTTT | CASSYNPQPQHF
TRBJ1-2 | TRBD1 | . | TRBV7-2 | TGTGCCAGCAGCGGGGACAGGGGGGGTGGCTACACCTTC | CASSGDRGGGYTF
TRBJ2-1 | TRBD2 | . | TRBV4-2 | TGTGCCAGCAGCCAAGATGGGGGGGTGGCCTACAATGAGCAGTTCTTC | CASSQDGGVAYNEQFF
TRBJ2-7 | . | . | TRBV3-1/TRBV3-2 | TGTGCCAGCAGCCAAAAGGGCTACGAGCAGTACTTC | CASSQKGYEQYF
TRBJ2-7 | . | once | TRBV7-2 | TGTGCCAGCAGCTCAAACCGGGCCTATGCGGGGGAGCAGTACTTC | CASSSNRAYAGEQYF
TRBJ1-2 | . | . | TRBV4-1 | TGCGCCAGCAGCCAAGAAATGCAGGATACAGGGAAGAACTATGGCTACACCTTC | CASSQEMQDTGKNYGYTF
TRBJ2-7 | TRBD2 | . | TRBV30 | TGTGCCTGGACTGGGGGGGTGTACGAGCAGTACTTC | CAWTGGVYEQYF
TRBJ2-3 | TRBD2 | . | TRBV19 | TGTGCCAGTTCCTTCAGCGGGGCGACAGATACGCAGTATTTT | CASSFSGATDTQYF
TRBJ2-3 | . | . | TRBV18 | TGTGCCAGCTCACCACCTCCGGAGGGGGGGAGCACAGATACGCAGTATTTT | CASSPPPEGGSTDTQYF
TRBJ1-5 | TRBD1 | . | TRBV6-1 | TGTGCCAGCAGTGCCGGGGGACAGATAAGCAATCAGCCCCAGCATTTT | CASSAGGQISNQPQHF
TRBJ1-1 | . | . | TRBV2 | TGTGCCAGCAGAGAGAGGACAATTGAAGCTTTCTTT | CASRERTIEAFF
TRBJ1-2 | . | . | TRBV28 | TGTGCCAGCAGTCCGCCCGGGACGGAGTATGGCTACACCTTC | CASSPPGTEYGYTF
TRBJ1-6 | TRBD1 | . | TRBV7-2 | TGTGCCAGCAGCACCGACAGGGCAGCGAATTCACCCCTCCACTTT | CASSTDRAANSPLHF